This T cell receptor beta chain comes out of a study of control samples from healthy donors and cancer patients. The V gene's germline CDR1 is MGHRA and CDR2 YSYEKL. V was shortened by 0 bases and J by 1 base, with 9 bases between the two germline ends. This CDR3 contains 15 residues. Assay used: immunoSEQ multiplex PCR; TCRdb lists only in-frame clones, some missing. Seen here are 120,000 to 150,000 clones, roughly 92% observed once, and the top ten hold about 11%. The sample comprised blood. The V call is TRBV4-1, the J call TRBJ1-1; D ambiguous. This clonotype was obtained from a man younger than 45 in good health. CDR3 in amino acids: CASSQDVNRNTEAFF. The CDR3, as DNA: TGCGCCAGCAGCCAAGATGTTAACAGGAACACTGAAGCTTTCTTT.